The 26 T cell receptor beta chains given below trace back to one sample, sequenced in a study of T cell clonality in common variable immunodeficiency. General study findings and limits: Common variable immunodeficiency TCR beta sequences reportedly had fewer deletions and N-nucleotide insertions.

TCRdb's table, derived via immunoSEQ multiplex PCR, lists solely in-frame clones and lacks some. The record shows approximately 26,000 clones for this sample, with no singletons present. These receptors' antigens are unknown. Sequencing was carried out using peripheral blood mononuclear cells. The source is a human donor with common variable immunodeficiency.

A note on this clone: The CDR3 extends 3 residues past the end of the read, so its final part is completed from the germline J gene. The gene calls are TRBV19 and TRBJ1-2; the D gene is possibly TRBD1 (5 bases). The CDR3 is 15 residues long. Germline V gene lookup returns CDR1 LNHDA and CDR2 SQIVND (reference sequence). V was clipped by 7 bases and J by 2 bases, with 17 bases between them. The CDR3 sequence: CASILSDGGNYGYTF. CDR3 DNA, as far as it was read: TGTGCCAGTATCCTTTCTGACGGGGGGAACTATGGC.

A few counts support this clone. The read terminates 3 residues ahead of where the CDR3 ends, so the germline J gene completes it. The chain couples TRBV7-9 to TRBJ2-1; 8 bases align to TRBD2. The V segment lost 2 bases and the J segment 7 bases; nucleotides outside the gene matches: 7. Germline V gene lookup returns CDR1 SEHNR and CDR2 FQNEAQ (reference sequence). CDR3 size: 15 residues. The CDR3 bases that were read are TGTGCCAGCAGCTTAAGAGCGGGGGTGGAGAATGAG. Translation: CASSLRAGVENE. The entire CDR3 is CASSLRAGVENEQFF. Combining the CDR3 with reference TRBV7-9 and TRBJ2-1 gives the whole variable domain DTGVSQNPRHKITKRGQNVTFRCDPISEHNRLYWYRQTLGQGPEFLTYFQNEAQLEKSRLLSDRFSAERPKGSFSTLEIQRTEQGDSAMYLCASSLRAGVENEQFFGPGTRLTVL.

Comment on this clone: From the germline J gene comes the end of the CDR3, since the read stops 3 residues before it. The chain recombines TRBV6-2 or TRBV6-3 with TRBJ2-1, with 8 bases identical to TRBD2. Losses at the gene ends were 5 bases for V and 5 bases for J; bases not matched to a gene: 5. The CDR3 is 14 residues long. From germline, CDR1 is MNHEY and CDR2 SVGEGT. The CDR3 is CASSKPSGHNEQFF. The covered CDR3 bases are TGTGCCAGCAGTAAACCTAGCGGGCACAATGAG.

With respect to this clone: The read gets to within 3 residues of the CDR3 end, and the germline J gene fills in the rest. The V and J genes are TRBV2 and TRBJ2-7; D may be TRBD2 (6 bases). This CDR3 is 14 amino acids long. Trimming stripped 9 bases from V and 3 bases from J, with 18 bases between. Germline values: CDR1 SNHLY, CDR2 FYNNEI. Incomplete CDR3 DNA: TGTGCCAGGGAGACCCGGGACTCAAACTACGAG. It yields the protein CARETRDSNYE. The complete CDR3 protein is CARETRDSNYEQYF.

This clone was detected ten times or more. CDR3 sequence: CATGQGFSSYNEQFF. The sequenced part of the CDR3 DNA is TGTGCCACCGGACAAGGTTTTAGCTCCTACAATGAG. The chain employs TRBV15 and TRBJ2-1, with a possible D match to TRBD1 (5 bases). Read data end 3 residues before the CDR3 end; the end is taken from the germline J gene. Trimming cost V 8 bases and J 0 bases, with 14 bases left between them. Germline CDR1 and CDR2: LNHNV and YYDKDF (reference sequence). This CDR3 has 15 residues.

In its sample, this clone was seen many times. The DNA ends 3 residues before the CDR3 does, and the rest of the CDR3 is filled in from the germline J gene. The chain carries TRBV20-1 and TRBJ1-2, with 8 bases identical to TRBD1. The CDR3 consists of 12 residues. CDR1 and CDR2 from the germline V gene are DFQATT and SNEGSKA (reference sequence). V dropped 3 bases and J dropped 6; count of bases not matched to a gene: 3. The CDR3 bases that were read are TGCAGTGCTAGGACAGGGGTGAATGGC. This sequence encodes CSARTGVNG. The whole CDR3 sequence is CSARTGVNGYTF.

This clone was observed a handful of times. Read sequence stops 3 residues before the CDR3 end, and the germline J gene provides the missing end. This chain joins TRBV7-9 and TRBJ2-1, with a tentative D call TRBD1 (6 bases). The germline V and J ends were trimmed by 0 bases and 9 bases, with 12 bases remaining between them. In germline, CDR1 is SEHNR, CDR2 FQNEAQ (reference sequence). CDR3 length: 14 residues. The CDR3 sequence: CASSLAGTSSEQFF. CDR3 DNA, as far as it was read: TGTGCCAGCAGCTTAGCCGGGACATCGAGTGAG.

This clone was seen repeatedly, ten times or more. The read is 3 residues too short to cover the CDR3 end, so that end is filled in from the germline J gene. The chain links TRBV7-9 to TRBJ1-2; D remains unclear. The CDR3 spans 12 residues. Germline V lookup: CDR1 SEHNR, CDR2 FQNEAQ (reference sequence). The V and J ends lost 5 bases and 3 bases respectively, with 7 bases between them. CDR3 DNA (partial): TGTGCCAGCAGCCCCAACTACTATGGC. This sequence encodes CASSPNYYG. The full CDR3 sequence reads CASSPNYYGYTF. Using reference TRBV7-9 and TRBJ1-2 for the parts outside the CDR3, the full variable domain is DTGVSQNPRHKITKRGQNVTFRCDPISEHNRLYWYRQTLGQGPEFLTYFQNEAQLEKSRLLSDRFSAERPKGSFSTLEIQRTEQGDSAMYLCASSPNYYGYTFGSGTRLTVV.

This clone came up a few times. The read gets to within 3 residues of the CDR3 end, and the germline J gene fills in the rest. The J gene is TRBJ2-1, the V gene TRBV7-3, with a possible D match to TRBD2 (7 bases). The CDR3 length is 15 residues. Trimming pared 2 bases from V and 9 bases from J, leaving 17 bases between. Germline CDR1 SGHTA, CDR2 FQGTGA. The CDR3 loop is CASSLAGAPGGEQFF. The part of the CDR3 DNA that was read is TGTGCCAGCAGCTTAGCGGGGGCGCCGGGGGGTGAG.

Worth noting for this clone: The DNA ends 3 residues before the CDR3 does, and the rest of the CDR3 is filled in from the germline J gene. The chain is built from TRBV7-2 and TRBJ1-6; no clear D gene. CDR3 length: 13 amino acids. CDR1 and CDR2 (germline): SGHTA, FQGNSA. V lost 5 bases to trimming and J lost 8 bases, with 10 bases between them. The CDR3 reads CASSPNTDSPLHF. Partial CDR3 DNA: TGTGCCAGCAGCCCGAATACGGATTCACCC.

There are many counts of this clone. The read ends 3 residues shy of where the CDR3 ends; the end is completed using the germline J gene. The chain uses TRBV2 and TRBJ1-5; possibly TRBD1 for D (6 bases). Trimming pared 4 bases from V and 4 bases from J, leaving 14 bases between. This CDR3 contains 15 residues. Germline CDR1 is SNHLY and CDR2 is FYNNEI. The sequenced CDR3 bases are TGTGCCAGCAGTGCCCCAGGGGTTAGAAATCAGCCC. As protein: CASSAPGVRNQP. The entire CDR3 reads CASSAPGVRNQPQHF.

In the case of this clone: From the germline J gene comes the end of the CDR3, since the read stops 3 residues before it. This sequence joins TRBV7-6 and TRBJ1-1, with D perhaps TRBD1 (6 bases). The CDR3 contains 15 residues. Germline assignment: CDR1 SGHVS and CDR2 FNYEAQ. V gave up 1 base and J gave up 7 bases, with 16 bases separating them. The CDR3 region is CASSLGTAGADEAFF. CDR3 bases read: TGTGCCAGCAGCTTAGGTACGGCAGGGGCTGATGAA.

About this clone: The CDR3 end lies 3 residues beyond the end of the read and is filled in from the germline J gene. V and J are TRBV5-1 and TRBJ1-2; 9 bases align to TRBD1. The CDR3 spans 16 residues. Germline CDR1 and CDR2: SGHRS and YFSETQ. Trimming at V came to 4 bases and at J to 6 bases, leaving 13 bases not matched to a gene. The chain's CDR3 is CASSPQVPGTGNGYTF. Incomplete CDR3 DNA: TGCGCCAGCAGCCCACAGGTTCCCGGGACAGGGAATGGC.

Notes on this clone: Read sequence stops 3 residues before the CDR3 end, and the germline J gene provides the missing end. The V and J genes are TRBV18 and TRBJ2-3; 7 bases fit TRBD2. Germline lookup yields CDR1 KGHSH and CDR2 LQKENI. V was pared by 3 bases and J by 1 base, with 10 bases of the junction left unmatched. The length of the CDR3 is 17 residues. CDR3 DNA, as far as it was read: TGTGCCAGCTCACCGGTCGGTAGAAGCGGGGGCACAGATACG. Translation gives CASSPVGRSGGTDT. The full-length CDR3 reads as CASSPVGRSGGTDTQYF.

This clone was seen at least ten times. The CDR3 extends 3 residues past the end of the read, so its final part is completed from the germline J gene. This same CDR3 is encoded by further DNA sequences in the sample. This chain uses TRBV29-1 with TRBJ2-7, with 8 bases aligning to TRBD1. J gave up 2 bases and V 6 bases, and 6 bases lay outside the gene matches. This CDR3 contains 13 residues. Looked up from germline, CDR1 is SQVTM and CDR2 is ANQGSEA. The sequenced CDR3 bases are TGCAGCGTCGGATCGGACAGGGCCTACGAG. Its protein product is CSVGSDRAYE. The whole CDR3 protein reads CSVGSDRAYEQYF.

As for this clone: The CDR3 end is not reached by the read, which stops 3 residues before it; the germline J gene fills it in. The chain employs TRBV7-2 and TRBJ1-4; 10 bases fit TRBD1. V dropped 5 bases and J dropped 7; count of bases not matched to a gene: 7. The CDR3 loop spans 15 amino acids. In germline, CDR1 is SGHTA, CDR2 FQGNSA. The sequenced part of the CDR3 DNA is TGTGCCAGCAGCCGAGACAGGGGGCGCGTTGAAAAA. As protein: CASSRDRGRVEK. The CDR3 in full is CASSRDRGRVEKLFF.

This clone has ten or more counts. The CDR3 end falls 3 residues outside the read, so it is completed with the germline J gene. The chain couples TRBV20-1 to TRBJ1-3; TRBD1 is a possible D gene (5 bases). Germline V lookup: CDR1 DFQATT, CDR2 SNEGSKA (reference sequence). Trimming left V 3 bases short and J 8 bases short, with 14 bases between. This CDR3 has 13 amino acids. CDR3 protein: CSARGGLGDTIYF. CDR3 DNA, as far as it was read: TGCAGTGCTAGGGGGGGACTAGGGGACACC.

On this clone itself: The read falls 3 residues short of the CDR3 end, and the missing part is taken from the germline J gene. This rearrangement joins TRBV30 to TRBJ1-2; TRBD1 matches 8 bases. The junction had 8 bases not matched to a gene; V was cut back by 2 bases and J by 6 bases. The CDR3 sequence is 14 residues long. Per the germline V gene, CDR1 is GTSNPN and CDR2 is SVGIG (reference sequence). CDR3 region: CAWSLFDRGHGYTF. The sequenced part of the CDR3 DNA is TGTGCCTGGAGTCTATTCGACAGGGGCCATGGC. Drawing the rest from reference TRBV30 and TRBJ1-2, the complete variable domain is SQTIHQWPATLVQPVGSPLSLECTVEGTSNPNLYWYRQAAGRGLQLLFYSVGIGQISSEVPQNLSASRPQDRQFILSSKKLLLSDSGFYLCAWSLFDRGHGYTFGSGTRLTVV.

This clone was found many times. The CDR3 end falls 3 residues outside the read, so it is completed with the germline J gene. V and J are TRBV19 and TRBJ1-4; no definite D call. The CDR3 is made up of 11 amino acids. CDR1 LNHDA and CDR2 SQIVND come from the germline V gene (reference sequence). Trimming cost V 5 bases and J 5 bases, with 3 bases left between them. CDR3 in amino acids: CASSQNEKLFF. Incomplete CDR3 DNA: TGTGCCAGTAGTCAAAATGAAAAA.

This clone was seen many times. The read comes to an end 3 residues before the CDR3 does, leaving the germline J gene to fill in the end. The rearrangement uses TRBV20-1 and TRBJ2-7; 7 nucleotides agree with TRBD1. The CDR3 length is 14 residues. J gave up 3 bases and V 0 bases, and 5 bases lay outside the gene matches. The germline gives CDR1 DFQATT, CDR2 SNEGSKA (reference sequence). The CDR3 sequence: CSARDPGQVYEQYF. The sequenced CDR3 bases are TGCAGTGCTAGAGATCCAGGACAGGTCTACGAG.

A note on this clone: The read ends 3 residues early relative to the CDR3; the germline J gene fills the gap. The genes are TRBV19 and TRBJ1-5, with a tentative D call TRBD1 (6 bases). From germline, CDR1 is LNHDA and CDR2 SQIVND (reference sequence). V lost 4 bases, J lost 3 bases, and 19 bases lay in between. This CDR3 has 17 amino acids. CDR3: CASSRAWRGGHNQPQHF. The part of the CDR3 DNA that was read is TGTGCCAGTAGTAGGGCCTGGAGGGGGGGACACAATCAGCCC.

A few counts support this clone. Read coverage stops 3 residues before the CDR3 terminus; the germline J gene supplies the remainder. The V and J genes are TRBV30 and TRBJ1-5, with TRBD1 matching over 8 bases. CDR1 and CDR2 from the germline V gene are GTSNPN and SVGIG (reference sequence). The CDR3 has 15 residues. The junction had 9 bases not matched to a gene; V was cut back by 0 bases and J by 8 bases. CDR3 protein: CAWSVLQGERKPQHF. The sequenced CDR3 bases are TGTGCCTGGAGTGTGCTACAGGGGGAGCGTAAGCCC.

For this clone: The read ends 3 residues early relative to the CDR3; the germline J gene fills the gap. This chain links TRBV18 with TRBJ1-2; 7 bases agree with TRBD1. After removal of 3 bases from V and 5 bases from J, the junction contained 6 bases not matched to a gene. This CDR3 contains 14 residues. Germline V gives CDR1 KGHSH, CDR2 LQKENI. The sequenced part of the CDR3 DNA is TGTGCCAGCTCACCCAACAGGGGTTCTTATGGC. Protein sequence: CASSPNRGSYG. The CDR3 in its entirety is CASSPNRGSYGYTF.

Only a few counts were recorded for this clone. The part of the CDR3 DNA that was read is TGTGCCAGCAGCTTGGAAGGAGGGGGGGCGGGCACCGGGGAG. Translated, it gives CASSLEGGGAGTGE. The full CDR3 is CASSLEGGGAGTGELFF. This chain uses TRBV7-6 with TRBJ2-2; maybe TRBD2 (7 bases). The read falls 3 residues short of the CDR3 end, and the missing part is taken from the germline J gene. The V end was cut by 3 bases, the J end by 4 bases, with 18 bases between. The CDR3 totals 17 residues. Germline lookup yields CDR1 SGHVS and CDR2 FNYEAQ.

As to this clone: The read ends 3 residues shy of where the CDR3 ends; the end is completed using the germline J gene. V is TRBV5-1 and J is TRBJ2-2; no firm D call. Trimming stripped 4 bases from V and 5 bases from J, with 9 bases between. CDR3 length equals 13 residues. Per the germline V gene, CDR1 is SGHRS and CDR2 is YFSETQ. The CDR3 spells CASSPDWTGELFF. Partial CDR3 DNA: TGCGCCAGCAGCCCAGATTGGACCGGGGAG.

This clone was recorded at least ten times. The sequenced fragment ends 3 residues before the CDR3 boundary, so the rest is inferred from the germline J gene. V gene TRBV18 combines with J gene TRBJ2-7; 10 positions agree with TRBD1. The junction had 9 bases not matched to a gene; V was cut back by 4 bases and J by 6 bases. CDR1 KGHSH and CDR2 LQKENI come from the germline V gene. The length of the CDR3 is 15 residues. The sequenced part of the CDR3 DNA is TGTGCCAGCTCACTAGAAACCCGGGACAGGGGCGAG. Its protein is CASSLETRDRGE. The full CDR3 protein is CASSLETRDRGEQYF. Full variable domain (outside the CDR3, taken from reference TRBV18 and TRBJ2-7): NAGVMQNPRHLVRRRGQEARLRCSPMKGHSHVYWYRQLPEEGLKFMVYLQKENIIDESGMPKERFSAEFPKEGPSILRIQQVVRGDSAAYFCASSLETRDRGEQYFGPGTRLTVT.